This TCR beta chain appears in the sequencing data of a study of blood T cell repertoires in COVID-19. Study in general: Samples of COVID-19 (acute and convalescent) were obtained from the United States, Italy and Spain. Sample material is recorded as cDNA or gDNA derived from T cells, B-cell-depleted T cells, or PBMCs.

Repertoires were generated with immunoSEQ multiplex PCR, while TCRdb's copy carries only in-frame clones and drops some. This sample carries about 220,000 clones, about 86% of them seen once, and the ten largest clones take about 15%. The V gene lost 5 bases and the J gene lost 4 bases, with 12 bases spanning the gap. The CDR3 runs 14 residues. The V gene's germline CDR1 is SNHLY and CDR2 FYNNEI. This study enrolled people aged about 18 to 90 from 24 US geographic areas. Assignments of participants to cohorts depended upon their own reported clinical history. The specimen sequenced was PBMCs or T cells enriched from blood (not recorded which). The chain is built from TRBV2 and TRBJ1-5; no clear D gene. This receptor was obtained from a woman aged 45-65 years with acute COVID-19. The CDR3 DNA is TGTGCCAGCAGTCTGCGTCAGGTTAATCAGCCCCAGCATTTT. Translation gives CASSLRQVNQPQHF.